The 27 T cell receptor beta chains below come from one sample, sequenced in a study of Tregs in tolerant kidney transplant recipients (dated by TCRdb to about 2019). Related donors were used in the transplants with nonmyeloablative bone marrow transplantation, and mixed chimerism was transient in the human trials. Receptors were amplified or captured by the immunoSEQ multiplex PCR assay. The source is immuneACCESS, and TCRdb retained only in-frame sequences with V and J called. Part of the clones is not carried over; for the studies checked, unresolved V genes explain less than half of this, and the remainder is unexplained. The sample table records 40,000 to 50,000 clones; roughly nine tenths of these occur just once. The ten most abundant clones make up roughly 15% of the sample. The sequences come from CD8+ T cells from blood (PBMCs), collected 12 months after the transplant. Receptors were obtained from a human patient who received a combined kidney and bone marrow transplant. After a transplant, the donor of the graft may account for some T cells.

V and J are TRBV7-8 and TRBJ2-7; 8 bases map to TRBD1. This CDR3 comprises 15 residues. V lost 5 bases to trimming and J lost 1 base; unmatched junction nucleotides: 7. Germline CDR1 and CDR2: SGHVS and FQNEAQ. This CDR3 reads CASSLRGQGSYEQYF. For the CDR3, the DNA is TGTGCCAGCAGCCTACGAGGACAGGGATCCTACGAGCAGTACTTC.

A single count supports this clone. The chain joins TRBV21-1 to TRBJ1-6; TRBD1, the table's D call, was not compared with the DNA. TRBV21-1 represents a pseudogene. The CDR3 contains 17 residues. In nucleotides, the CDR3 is TGTGCCAGCAGCAAATCTCTTACAGCCGTCTATAATTCACCCCTCCACTTT. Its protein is CASSKSLTAVYNSPLHF.

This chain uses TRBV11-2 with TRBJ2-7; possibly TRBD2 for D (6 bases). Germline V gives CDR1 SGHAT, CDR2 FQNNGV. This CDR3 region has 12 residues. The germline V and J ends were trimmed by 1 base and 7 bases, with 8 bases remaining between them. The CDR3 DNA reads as TGTGCCAGCAGCTTAGCTGCGGGAGAGCAGTACTTC. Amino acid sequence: CASSLAAGEQYF.

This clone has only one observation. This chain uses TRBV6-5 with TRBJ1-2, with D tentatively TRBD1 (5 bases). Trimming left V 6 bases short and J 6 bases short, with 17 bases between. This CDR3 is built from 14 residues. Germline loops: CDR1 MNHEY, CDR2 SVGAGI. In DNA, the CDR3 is TGTGCCAGCAGCCCAACGGGGGGGTTAGATGGCTACACCTTC. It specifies CASSPTGGLDGYTF.

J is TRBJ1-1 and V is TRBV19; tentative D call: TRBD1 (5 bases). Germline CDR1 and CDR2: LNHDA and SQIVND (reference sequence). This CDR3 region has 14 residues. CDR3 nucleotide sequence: TGTGCTTCCACAAGGGGCGAGGGAGGCACTGAAGCTTTCTTT. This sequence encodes CASTRGEGGTEAFF.

The CDR3 region is CASSSKSRSPYEQYF. The CDR3 DNA sequence: TGTGCCAGCAGTTCTAAAAGCCGGAGCCCTTACGAGCAGTACTTC. The chain is built from TRBV28 and TRBJ2-7; D is unclear. This CDR3 is 15 amino acids long. The V and J ends lost 4 bases and 4 bases respectively, with 17 bases between them. Germline lookup yields CDR1 MDHEN and CDR2 SYDVKM. The full variable domain, its missing parts supplied by reference TRBV28 and TRBJ2-7, is DVKVTQSSRYLVKRTGEKVFLECVQDMDHENMFWYRQDPGLGLRLIYFSYDVKMKEKGDIPEGYSVSREKKERFSLILESASTNQTSMYLCASSSKSRSPYEQYFGPGTRLTVT.

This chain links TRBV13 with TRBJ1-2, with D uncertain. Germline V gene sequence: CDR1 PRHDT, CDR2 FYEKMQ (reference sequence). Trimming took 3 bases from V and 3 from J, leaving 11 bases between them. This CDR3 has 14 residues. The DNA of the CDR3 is TGTGCCAGCAGCTTTTTGGTGGGCGACTATGGCTACACCTTC. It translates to CASSFLVGDYGYTF.

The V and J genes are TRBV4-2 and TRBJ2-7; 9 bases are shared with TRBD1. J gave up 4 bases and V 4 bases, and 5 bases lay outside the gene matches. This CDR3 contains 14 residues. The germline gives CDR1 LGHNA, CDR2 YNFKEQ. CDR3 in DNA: TGTGCCAGCAGCCTCGGGACAGGGAGTTACGAGCAGTACTTC. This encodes CASSLGTGSYEQYF.

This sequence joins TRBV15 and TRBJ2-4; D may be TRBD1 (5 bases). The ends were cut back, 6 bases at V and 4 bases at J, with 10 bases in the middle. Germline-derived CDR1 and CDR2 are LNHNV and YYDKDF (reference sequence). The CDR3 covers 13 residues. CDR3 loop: CATRDNQKNIQYF. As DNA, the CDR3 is TGTGCCACCAGGGACAACCAAAAAAACATTCAGTACTTC. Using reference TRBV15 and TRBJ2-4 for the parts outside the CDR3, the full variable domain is DAMVIQNPRYQVTQFGKPVTLSCSQTLNHNVMYWYQQKSSQAPKLLFHYYDKDFNNEADTPDNFQSRRPNTSFCFLDIRSPGLGDTAMYLCATRDNQKNIQYFGAGTRLSVL.

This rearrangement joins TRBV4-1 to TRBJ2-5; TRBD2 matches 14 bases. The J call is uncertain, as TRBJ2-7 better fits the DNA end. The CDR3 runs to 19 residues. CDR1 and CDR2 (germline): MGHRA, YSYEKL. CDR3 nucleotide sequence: TGCGCCAGCAGCCAAGATAGGCCGGGACTAGCGGGGGTCCCTTACGAGCAGTACTTC. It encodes CASSQDRPGLAGVPYEQYF.

CDR3 DNA sequence: TGTGCCAGCAGCCAGGGACTTAACACCGGGGAGCTGTTTTTT. Translation: CASSQGLNTGELFF. J is TRBJ2-2 and V is TRBV11-2; perhaps TRBD2 as D (6 bases). V was shortened by 5 bases and J by 2 bases, with 9 bases between the two germline ends. Germline lookup yields CDR1 SGHAT and CDR2 FQNNGV. The CDR3 has 14 amino acids.

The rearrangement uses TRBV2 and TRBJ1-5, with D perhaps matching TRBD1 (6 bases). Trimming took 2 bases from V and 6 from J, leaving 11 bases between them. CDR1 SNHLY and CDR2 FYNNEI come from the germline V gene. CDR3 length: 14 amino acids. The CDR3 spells CASSESRGFQPQHF. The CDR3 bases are TGTGCCAGCAGTGAATCAAGGGGGTTTCAGCCCCAGCATTTT.

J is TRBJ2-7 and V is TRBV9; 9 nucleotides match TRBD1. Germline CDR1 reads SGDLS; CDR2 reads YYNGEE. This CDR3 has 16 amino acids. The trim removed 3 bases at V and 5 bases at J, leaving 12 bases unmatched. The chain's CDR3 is CASSARTGELSDEQYF. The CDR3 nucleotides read TGTGCCAGCAGCGCCCGGACAGGGGAGTTGTCCGACGAGCAGTACTTC.

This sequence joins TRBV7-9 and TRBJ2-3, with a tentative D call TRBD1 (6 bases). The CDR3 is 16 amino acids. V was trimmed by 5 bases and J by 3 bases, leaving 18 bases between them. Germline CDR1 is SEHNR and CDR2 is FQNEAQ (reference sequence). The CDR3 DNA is TGTGCCAGCAGCGCCCCAGGGGATTTGGAGACAGATACGCAGTATTTT. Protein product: CASSAPGDLETDTQYF.

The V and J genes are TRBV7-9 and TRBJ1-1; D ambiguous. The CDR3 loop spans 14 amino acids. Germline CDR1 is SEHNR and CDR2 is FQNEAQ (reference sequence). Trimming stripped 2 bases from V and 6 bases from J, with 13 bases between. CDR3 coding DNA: TGTGCCAGCAGCTTAATTGTCGGGTCAGCTGAAGCTTTCTTT. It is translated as CASSLIVGSAEAFF.

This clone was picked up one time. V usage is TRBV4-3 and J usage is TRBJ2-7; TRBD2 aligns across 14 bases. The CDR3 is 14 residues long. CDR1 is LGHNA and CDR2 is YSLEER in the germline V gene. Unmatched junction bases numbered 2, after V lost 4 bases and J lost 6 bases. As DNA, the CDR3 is TGCGCCAGCAGCCCTGGACTAGCGGGAGGCGAGCAGTACTTC. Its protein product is CASSPGLAGGEQYF.

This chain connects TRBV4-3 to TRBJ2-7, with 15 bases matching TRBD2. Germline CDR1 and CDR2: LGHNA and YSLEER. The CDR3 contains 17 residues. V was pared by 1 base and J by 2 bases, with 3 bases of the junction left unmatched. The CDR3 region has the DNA TGCGCCAGCAGCCAAGCCTGGACTAGCGGGGGGGCCTACGAGCAGTACTTC. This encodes CASSQAWTSGGAYEQYF.

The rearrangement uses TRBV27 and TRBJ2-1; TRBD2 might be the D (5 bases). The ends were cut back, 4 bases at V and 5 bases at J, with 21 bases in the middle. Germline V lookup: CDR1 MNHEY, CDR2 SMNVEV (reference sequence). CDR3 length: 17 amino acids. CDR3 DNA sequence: TGTGCCAGCAGTTCAACGGACGGCGGGTTCAAGGACAATGAGCAGTTCTTC. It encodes CASSSTDGGFKDNEQFF.

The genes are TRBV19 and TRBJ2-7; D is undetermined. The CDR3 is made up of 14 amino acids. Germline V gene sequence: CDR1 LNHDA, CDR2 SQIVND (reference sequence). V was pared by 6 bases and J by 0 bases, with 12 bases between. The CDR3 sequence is CASSEFTPSYEQYF. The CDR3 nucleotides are TGTGCCAGTAGCGAGTTTACTCCCTCCTACGAGCAGTACTTC. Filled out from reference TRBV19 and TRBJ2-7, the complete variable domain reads DGGITQSPKYLFRKEGQNVTLSCEQNLNHDAMYWYRQDPGQGLRLIYYSQIVNDFQKGDIAEGYSVSREKKESFPLTVTSAQKNPTAFYLCASSEFTPSYEQYFGPGTRLTVT.

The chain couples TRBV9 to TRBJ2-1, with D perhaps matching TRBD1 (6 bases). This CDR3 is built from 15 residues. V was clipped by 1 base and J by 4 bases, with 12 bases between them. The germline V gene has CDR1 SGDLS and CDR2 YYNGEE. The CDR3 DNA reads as TGTGCCAGCAGCGTATGGACAGCTTCTTACAATGAGCAGTTCTTC. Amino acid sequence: CASSVWTASYNEQFF.

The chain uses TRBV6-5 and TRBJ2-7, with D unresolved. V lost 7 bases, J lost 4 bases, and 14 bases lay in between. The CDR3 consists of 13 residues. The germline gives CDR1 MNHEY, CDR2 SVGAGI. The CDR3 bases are TGTGCCAGCAACGAGTACCCCGATTACGAGCAGTACTTC. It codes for CASNEYPDYEQYF.

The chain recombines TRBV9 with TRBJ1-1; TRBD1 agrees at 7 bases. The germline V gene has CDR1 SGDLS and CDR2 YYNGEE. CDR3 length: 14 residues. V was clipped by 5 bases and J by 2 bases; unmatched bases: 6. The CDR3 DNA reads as TGTGCCAGCAGACAGGGGTTGGGAAACACTGAAGCTTTCTTT. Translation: CASRQGLGNTEAFF.

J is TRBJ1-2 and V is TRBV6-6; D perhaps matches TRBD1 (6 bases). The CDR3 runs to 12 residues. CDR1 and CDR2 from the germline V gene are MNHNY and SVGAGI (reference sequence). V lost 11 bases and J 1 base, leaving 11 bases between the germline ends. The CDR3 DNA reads TGTGCCTCCCAGGGGAATAACTATGGCTACACCTTC. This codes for CASQGNNYGYTF.

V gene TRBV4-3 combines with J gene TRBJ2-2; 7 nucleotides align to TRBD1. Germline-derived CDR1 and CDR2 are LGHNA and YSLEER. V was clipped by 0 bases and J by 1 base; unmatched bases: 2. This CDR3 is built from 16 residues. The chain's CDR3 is CASSQDSGGNTGELFF. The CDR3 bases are TGCGCCAGCAGCCAAGACTCAGGGGGGAACACCGGGGAGCTGTTTTTT.

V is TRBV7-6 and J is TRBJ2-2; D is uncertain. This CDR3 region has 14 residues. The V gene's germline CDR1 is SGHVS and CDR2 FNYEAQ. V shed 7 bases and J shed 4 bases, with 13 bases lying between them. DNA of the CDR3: TGTGCCAGCACTATCTTATCGGGCACCGGGGAGCTGTTTTTT. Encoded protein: CASTILSGTGELFF.

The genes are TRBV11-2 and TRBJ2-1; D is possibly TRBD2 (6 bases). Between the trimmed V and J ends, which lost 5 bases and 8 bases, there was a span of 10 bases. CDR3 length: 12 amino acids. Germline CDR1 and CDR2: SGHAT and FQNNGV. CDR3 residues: CASSVTSYEQFF. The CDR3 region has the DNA TGTGCCAGCAGCGTTACTAGCTATGAGCAGTTCTTC.

The CDR3 DNA is TGTGCCAGCAGCTCGCCACAACCGGGAGAGAGCTCTGGGGCCAACGTCCTGACTTTC. Translation gives CASSSPQPGESSGANVLTF. This chain joins TRBV7-9 and TRBJ2-6, with a tentative D call TRBD2 (6 bases). This CDR3 region has 19 residues. Germline values: CDR1 SEHNR, CDR2 FQNEAQ (reference sequence). V was cut by 4 bases and J by 0 bases, with 19 bases left in between.